This T cell receptor (beta chain) originates from a study of T cell repertoires in cytomegalovirus infection. Across the whole study: Public TCR beta signature analysis indicated the presence of both CMV infection and matching HLA type. General study findings and limits: HLA-C-restricted CMV-specific TCR beta clonotypes prevailed in the ex vivo response.

The sample holds many counts of this clonotype. The antigen remains unidentified. TCRdb independently ran MiXCR on the reads; one entry per CDR3 protein. This sample has some 180,000 distinct CDR3 sequences, with roughly 9% found just once. This CDR3 has 15 amino acids. The germline V gene has CDR1 SGHKS and CDR2 YYEKEE (reference sequence). V dropped 0 bases and J dropped 1 base, with 10 bases sitting between them. This receptor was obtained from a human donor in good health (CMV status not recorded). Some clones in this sample may be carry-over from other donors' samples. The chain uses TRBV5-5 and TRBJ1-1; D gene uncertain. Source material: PBMCs. The CDR3 nucleotides are TGTGCCAGCAGCTTGGTGATTTTGGGGAACACTGAAGCTTTCTTT. It specifies CASSLVILGNTEAFF.